This T cell receptor (beta chain) was retrieved from a study of blood T cell repertoires in COVID-19 (dated by TCRdb to between 2020 and 2021). Regarding the complete study: The collaborator samples originated in the United States, Italy and Spain and spanned the acute and convalescent phases of COVID-19. The prospective study material was composed of cDNA or gDNA derived from T cells, B-cell-depleted T cells, or PBMCs. Subjects who had been exposed to COVID-19, were actively infected with it, or had recovered from it provided the deeply sampled blood TCRbeta repertoires that made up the dataset. A freely available public database, intended as a resource for researchers studying the immune response to SARS-CoV-2, is where the repertoires were released. The samples were drawn from two sources: the first 160 participants of the ongoing ImmuneRACE study, and 950 to 1,500 subjects contributed by 6 global collaborators. A de-identified subject ID, COVID-19 status, age in years and sex were almost always included in the sample metadata. Where available, HLA class I and class II types were obtained from metadata supplied by the sample provider rather than from assay-based typing.

With regard to this clone: Its antigen is still unknown. The input lacks base qualities; no much larger clone sits a single base away.

General study outcomes and caveats: How much clinical and demographic metadata was included differed by source and by participant, and the metadata was provided uncurated.

The collaborating institutions used their own protocols to collect whole blood in K2EDTA tubes. For TCRbeta analysis, collaborators shipped samples in one of three forms: frozen whole blood, isolated PBMCs, or DNA extracted from either of those sample types. The CDR3 goes from the cysteine to the phenylalanine over 13 residues. The retained sequence is limited to the CDR3, 39 bases, with the frame set at the first base. For this chain, trimming is 8 bases at the V end and 6 bases at the J end, and the number of junction bases without a gene match is 8. CDR1 and CDR2 are read off the germline V gene (reference sequence) as LNHDA and SQIVND. TCRbeta CDR3 regions were amplified from genomic DNA by means of the immunoSEQ Assay, a bias-controlled multiplex PCR. Per the original workflow: The number of nucleated cells in each sample was estimated from the amplification of reference gene primers within the assay. Sequence reads were collapsed and filtered to measure the absolute abundance of every unique TCRbeta CDR3 rearrangement. Productive Simpson clonality was computed per sample as the square root of Simpson's diversity index over productive rearrangements. Imported from immuneACCESS, the table was reduced by TCRdb to in-frame sequences with V and J called. These copies leave out some clones; in studies compared against another copy, an unresolved V gene accounts for under half, and the cause of the remainder is not known. The D gene and trimming were derived from the DNA, and the V and J assignments and clone size from that table. This sample has roughly 130,000 clones in its table, and about 92% of those were observed once. The ten biggest clones cover about 4% of the sample.

Here the chain combines TRBV19 and TRBJ2-3; 7 bases in between match TRBD1. The sequence derives from a man between 50 and 59 years old with active COVID-19. Specimen: peripheral blood. The nucleotide sequence is TGTGCCAGTGGCGGACAGGCCAGGGATACGCAGTATTTT. Translated, this gives CASGGQARDTQYF. Beyond the CDR3, the reference TRBV19 and TRBJ2-3 genes provide the residues; the full variable domain reads: DGGITQSPKYLFRKEGQNVTLSCEQNLNHDAMYWYRQDPGQGLRLIYYSQIVNDFQKGDIAEGYSVSREKKESFPLTVTSAQKNPTAFYLCASGGQARDTQYFGPGTRLTVL.